This entry concerns a single TCR beta chain. Its matching antigen is unknown. Sequencing was performed with immunoSEQ multiplex PCR; in TCRdb, only in-frame clones are kept and a portion is missing. Among roughly 110,000 clones, around nine tenths were seen once, and the ten largest hold approximately 0.52%. This entry belongs to a study of OX40 agonist ivuxolimab in advanced cancers. The study's findings and limits: Antigen specificity was not determined for the expanded peripheral T cells. At 0.1 to 3.0 mg/kg, CD4+ and CD8+ blood T cells expanded clonally by week 6.

This receptor was identified in an adult with an advanced solid tumor such as melanoma, head and neck, liver or kidney cancer. The specimen was CD4+ or CD8+ T cells sorted from blood, collected in a trial of the OX40 agonist ivuxolimab.

The CDR3 protein is CASSGGTGDTEAFF. CDR3 bases: TGTGCCAGCAGCGGCGGGACAGGGGACACTGAAGCTTTCTTT. The chain carries TRBV21-1 and TRBJ1-1; the tabulated D call, TRBD1, remains unverified against the DNA. TRBV21-1 is an annotated pseudogene. This CDR3 has 14 residues.